This T cell receptor (beta chain) was recorded in a study of blood T cells in healthy people across ages (dated by TCRdb to between 2014 and 2017). Describing the broader study: Template switching captured roughly one uniquely barcoded TCR beta cDNA molecule per two T cells in model experiments. To avoid experimental bias, donors of different ages were randomly spread across the sequencing lanes. Two additional independent replicas of 1 million unique cDNA reads from the same blood draw were analyzed for two donors (one aged 18 to 30 and one aged 80 or older). Four age groups were formed from the donors: young (average 16 years), middle-aged (roughly 38), aged (approximately 60) and long-lived (around 82). Age-related changes in TCR beta repertoire diversity were measured in the study by deep sequencing normalized with unique cDNA molecular identifiers.

Broader findings and caveats from the paper: The CMV infection status of donors was not known, potentially confounding age-related changes in expanded clonotypes. As age increased, observed TCR beta diversity per million T cells dropped in a roughly linear way, and a significant reduction was already evident by age 40. Compared with the aged group, the long-lived group had more naive CD4+ T cells, fewer expanded clones and increased TCR diversity, suggesting age selection. Because profiling used bulk unsorted PBMCs, naive and antigen-experienced compartments could not be compared conclusively. Estimates of total diversity from one million sequenced T cells were regarded as lower bounds and underestimates. The percentage of naive T cells measured by flow cytometry correlated strongly with observed TCR beta diversity.

The 39 donors, aged about 6 to 100 years, were systemically healthy Caucasian individuals from Russia. Roughly 9.5 milliliters of peripheral blood were drawn from each donor into EDTA-treated Vacutainer tubes. Ficoll-Paque density-gradient centrifugation was used to isolate PBMCs, with at least 6.5 million per sample. Total RNA, at least 6 micrograms per sample, was extracted from PBMCs with Trizol reagent. For every donor, an aliquot of PBMCs went through flow cytometry to measure the percentages of naive CD45RAhigh/CD27high T cells. Details on this clonotype: No cognate antigen has been identified for it. No qualities accompany the bases; no much larger clone lies one base away.

The library was built by means of 5' RACE. TCRdb records Illumina HiSeq 2500 as the sequencer. A second PCR of about 6 to 11 cycles was performed with a sample-barcoded 5' primer and a J-beta primer mix. A unique molecular identifier was introduced onto each TCR beta cDNA molecule by a template-switch 5' adaptor carrying 12 random nucleotides. At least 3 million CDR3-containing paired-end reads were obtained from each sample. First-strand cDNA synthesis was performed from all RNA using the Mint cDNA synthesis kit, with priming by a TRBC-specific oligonucleotide. All cDNA was treated with uracil-DNA glycosylase and then went through a first 18-cycle PCR with the universal primers M1SS and BC2_uni_R. The paper's processing steps were these. Normalization of each sample was performed by random selection of 1 million high-quality reads, each carrying a distinct molecular identifier. Reads with shared molecular identifiers were discarded instead of being binned into consensus sequences. MiTCR, run with a Q25 quality threshold and the strictest error-elimination algorithm, handled CDR3 identification, clonotype clustering and error correction. A nonparametric unseen species model using Euler transformation provided a lower-bound estimate of total TCR beta diversity. In TCRdb, the public reads were trimmed at Q25 with fastp and aligned with MiXCR, with productive beta chains retained. Rows with a matching CDR3 protein are joined into one entry that keeps the most common DNA and genes. TCRdb, rather than the study authors, made the V and J calls. This sample comprises around 1,100,000 distinct CDR3 sequences, 35% to 45% of them detected only once. About an eighth of the sample belongs to the ten largest clones.

The TCR was taken from a man aged 18 to 30 in good health. Material: blood.

The CDR3 in this case is CASSLTGGQNTGELFF. The DNA sequence is as follows: TGCGCCAGCAGCCTGACAGGGGGCCAGAACACCGGGGAGCTGTTTTTT. The rearrangement combines TRBV5-1 with TRBJ2-2; 10 junctional bases match TRBD1. Measured from the cysteine to the phenylalanine, the CDR3 is 16 residues long. Only the CDR3 region is kept as DNA, spanning 48 bases read in frame from base 1. The germline V gene gives CDR1 as SGHRS and CDR2 as YFSETQ. Trimming removed 4 bases from V and 1 base from J; the gene matches leave 4 bases unexplained.